Listed here are 4 T cell receptor beta chains from one sample, sequenced in a study of Graves' ophthalmopathy and Graves' hyperthyroidism. For repertoire sequencing, the TCR beta CDR3 regions were amplified from RNA transcripts. The first round was an RT-PCR with HTBI primers, and the second round was a multiplex PCR. TCRdb reprocessed the multiplex PCR reads with MiXCR, giving one entry per CDR3 protein. The data show about 410,000 distinct CDR3 sequences, about 18% seen once. What was sequenced was peripheral blood. These receptor sequences come from a woman younger than 35 with Graves' ophthalmopathy.

This clonotype has ten or more counts. The chain has TRBV6-1 and TRBJ2-7; TRBD1 aligns across 7 bases. Germline lookup yields CDR1 MNHNS and CDR2 SASEGT. This CDR3 contains 15 residues. The V and J ends lost 6 bases and 3 bases, in that order; junction bases with no gene match: 11. CDR3 coding DNA: TGTGCCAGCAGACGAGACAGGGTAGTAGTCTACGAGCAGTACTTC. Translation gives CASRRDRVVVYEQYF.

The CDR3 DNA reads TGTGCCAGCTACCGAGAGACAGGGAAGTATGGCTACACCTTC. It translates to CASYRETGKYGYTF. The chain combines TRBV6-1 with TRBJ1-2; TRBD1 matches 7 bases. The CDR3 totals 14 residues. Germline CDR1 reads MNHNS; CDR2 reads SASEGT. The junction had 11 bases not matched to a gene; V was cut back by 8 bases and J by 5 bases.

The table lists this clonotype with many counts. The chain uses TRBV4-1 and TRBJ1-3, with D uncertain. Per germline, CDR1 MGHRA and CDR2 YSYEKL. The CDR3 loop spans 17 amino acids. Trimming shortened V by 5 bases and J by 2 bases, and 19 bases separated the two germline ends. CDR3 region: CASSSFPPELPGNTIYF. CDR3 nucleotides: TGCGCCAGCAGCTCATTCCCCCCGGAGCTCCCTGGAAACACCATATATTTT.

This chain connects TRBV12-3 or TRBV12-4 to TRBJ1-2; 7 bases line up with TRBD1. Unmatched junction bases numbered 12, after V lost 3 bases and J lost 8 bases. The length of the CDR3 is 15 residues. The CDR3 sequence is CASSFNMDRMLGYTF. For the CDR3, the DNA is TGTGCCAGCAGTTTTAATATGGACAGGATGTTAGGCTACACCTTC.